These T cell receptor beta chains were read from a single sample in a study of blood T cell repertoires in COVID-19. Sequencing used immunoSEQ multiplex PCR; TCRdb keeps in-frame clones, though not all of them. The sample has 130,000 to 150,000 clones, roughly 80% seen once. Source material: peripheral blood. All receptors come from a man between 65 and 85 years old who had recovered from COVID-19. The CDR3 runs from the conserved cysteine through the conserved F or W. The order of the fields is D gene, V gene, J gene, clone size, CDR3 protein, CDR3 DNA. A D gene is named only where the DNA matches it firmly. Clone size is stated in some rows and not others, as once, few, many or a class when expanded.

D: -; V: TRBV9; J: TRBJ1-6; size: -; CDR3: CASSVDSRELSPLHF; DNA: TGTGCCAGCAGCGTAGATTCGAGGGAGCTTTCACCCCTCCACTTT
D: TRBD1; V: TRBV9; J: TRBJ1-1; size: -; CDR3: CASSTQGASTEAFF; DNA: TGTGCCAGCAGCACGCAGGGGGCGAGCACTGAAGCTTTCTTT
D: TRBD2; V: TRBV19; J: TRBJ2-5; size: -; CDR3: CASSGWTSGRPETQYF; DNA: TGTGCCAGTAGTGGGTGGACTAGCGGGAGGCCAGAGACCCAGTACTTC
D: -; V: TRBV2; J: TRBJ1-1; size: -; CDR3: CASSELQENTEAFF; DNA: TGTGCCAGCAGTGAATTACAGGAGAACACTGAAGCTTTCTTT
D: TRBD2; V: TRBV3-1/TRBV3-2; J: TRBJ2-1; size: -; CDR3: CASSPSGNEQFF; DNA: TGTGCCAGCAGCCCTAGCGGAAATGAGCAGTTCTTC
D: -; V: TRBV5-4; J: TRBJ2-2; size: -; CDR3: CASSSPQAGGITGELFF; DNA: TGTGCCAGCAGCTCCCCGCAGGCAGGGGGGATCACCGGGGAGCTGTTTTTT
D: -; V: TRBV5-1; J: TRBJ2-7; size: -; CDR3: CASSLDIGRTYEQYF; DNA: TGCGCCAGCAGCTTGGATATAGGCAGGACCTACGAGCAGTACTTC
D: TRBD1; V: TRBV7-2; J: TRBJ1-2; size: -; CDR3: CASSFVTQGGGYTF; DNA: TGTGCCAGCAGCTTCGTTACGCAGGGGGGTGGCTACACCTTC
D: -; V: TRBV5-1; J: TRBJ2-2; size: -; CDR3: CASSNGLGGTGELFF; DNA: TGCGCCAGCAGCAATGGACTAGGGGGGACCGGGGAGCTGTTTTTT
D: -; V: TRBV5-1; J: TRBJ1-6; size: -; CDR3: CASSLGDNNSPLHF; DNA: TGCGCCAGCAGCTTGGGCGATAATAATTCACCCCTCCACTTT
D: -; V: TRBV5-1; J: TRBJ1-3; size: -; CDR3: CASKWGSSGNTIYF; DNA: TGCGCCAGCAAGTGGGGCAGCTCTGGAAACACCATATATTTT
D: TRBD2; V: TRBV24-1; J: TRBJ2-5; size: -; CDR3: CATSDATGTSGKETQYF; DNA: TGTGCCACCAGTGATGCTACCGGGACTAGCGGGAAAGAGACCCAGTACTTC
D: TRBD1; V: TRBV5-8; J: TRBJ1-5; size: -; CDR3: CASSLDARGLGGPQHF; DNA: TGTGCCAGCAGCTTGGATGCCAGGGGGCTAGGGGGGCCCCAGCATTTT
D: -; V: TRBV5-1; J: TRBJ2-4; size: -; CDR3: CASSFGGKAKNIQYF; DNA: TGCGCCAGCAGCTTTGGCGGTAAGGCCAAAAACATTCAGTACTTC
D: TRBD2; V: TRBV19; J: TRBJ2-2; size: -; CDR3: CASSMSGGSGELFF; DNA: TGTGCCAGTAGTATGTCGGGAGGGTCCGGGGAGCTGTTTTTT
D: -; V: TRBV6-5; J: TRBJ2-7; size: -; CDR3: CASRLNPGAYEQYF; DNA: TGTGCCAGCCGTCTCAACCCGGGGGCCTACGAGCAGTACTTC
D: TRBD2; V: TRBV10-1; J: TRBJ2-7; size: -; CDR3: CAILWGGLGGQYF; DNA: TGCGCCATCCTATGGGGGGGTCTAGGTGGGCAGTACTTC
D: TRBD1; V: TRBV3-1/TRBV3-2; J: TRBJ1-2; size: many; CDR3: CASSHGQVFGYTF; DNA: TGTGCCAGCAGCCACGGACAGGTGTTTGGCTACACCTTC
D: TRBD2; V: TRBV7-3; J: TRBJ2-1; size: -; CDR3: CASSSIAGASYNEQFF; DNA: TGTGCCAGCAGCTCAATAGCGGGAGCCTCCTACAATGAGCAGTTCTTC
D: TRBD2; V: TRBV11-3; J: TRBJ2-7; size: few; CDR3: CASSPEREGNEQYF; DNA: TGTGCCAGCAGCCCCGAGCGGGAGGGGAACGAGCAGTACTTC
D: TRBD2; V: TRBV7-2; J: TRBJ2-1; size: -; CDR3: CASSLIAGERTEQFF; DNA: TGTGCCAGCAGCTTAATAGCGGGAGAGCGAACAGAGCAGTTCTTC
D: -; V: TRBV9; J: TRBJ2-1; size: few; CDR3: CASSALYNEQFF; DNA: TGTGCCAGCAGCGCCCTCTACAATGAGCAGTTCTTC
D: -; V: TRBV27; J: TRBJ1-6; size: -; CDR3: CASSPVLRLLVLSPLHF; DNA: TGTGCCAGCAGTCCTGTCCTCAGACTTCTGGTCCTATCACCCCTCCACTTT
D: -; V: TRBV10-2; J: TRBJ2-7; size: -; CDR3: CASLQGYEQYF; DNA: TGCGCCAGTCTACAGGGCTACGAGCAGTACTTC
D: -; V: TRBV6-5; J: TRBJ2-7; size: -; CDR3: CASSKERTYEQYF; DNA: TGTGCCAGCAGTAAGGAGCGGACCTACGAGCAGTACTTC
D: TRBD1; V: TRBV3-1/TRBV3-2; J: TRBJ2-2; size: -; CDR3: CASSLTGVADTGELFF; DNA: TGTGCCAGCAGCCTTACAGGGGTCGCGGACACCGGGGAGCTGTTTTTT
D: TRBD1; V: TRBV29-1; J: TRBJ1-1; size: once; CDR3: CSVVKPGQPTEAFF; DNA: TGCAGCGTGGTGAAACCGGGACAGCCTACTGAAGCTTTCTTT
D: -; V: TRBV7-9; J: TRBJ2-1; size: once; CDR3: CASSGANEQFF; DNA: TGTGCCAGCAGCGGGGCTAATGAGCAGTTCTTC
D: TRBD1; V: TRBV11-2; J: TRBJ2-5; size: -; CDR3: CASSYGELGQGARGETQYF; DNA: TGTGCCAGCAGCTATGGAGAATTGGGACAGGGGGCGCGGGGAGAGACCCAGTACTTC
D: -; V: TRBV30; J: TRBJ1-2; size: few; CDR3: CAWSVGVRYYGYTF; DNA: TGTGCCTGGAGTGTAGGGGTTCGGTACTATGGCTACACCTTC
D: TRBD1; V: TRBV11-3; J: TRBJ2-1; size: -; CDR3: CASSPTATGKQFF; DNA: TGTGCCAGCAGCCCCACAGCGACAGGGAAGCAGTTCTTC
D: TRBD1; V: TRBV7-2; J: TRBJ2-1; size: few; CDR3: CASSLQGVSYNEQFF; DNA: TGTGCCAGCAGCTTACAGGGGGTGTCCTACAATGAGCAGTTCTTC
D: TRBD1; V: TRBV19; J: TRBJ2-4; size: -; CDR3: CASSIFGDRAKNIQYF; DNA: TGTGCCAGTAGTATATTCGGGGACAGAGCCAAAAACATTCAGTACTTC
D: -; V: TRBV20-1; J: TRBJ2-7; size: -; CDR3: CSASGSVEQYF; DNA: TGCAGTGCTAGCGGTAGCGTGGAGCAGTACTTC
D: -; V: TRBV12-5; J: TRBJ1-1; size: -; CDR3: CASGVTVNTEAFF; DNA: TGTGCTAGTGGGGTAACAGTGAACACTGAAGCTTTCTTT
D: -; V: TRBV7-9; J: TRBJ2-5; size: -; CDR3: CASSPPGGETQYF; DNA: TGTGCCAGCAGCCCTCCCGGAGGGGAGACCCAGTACTTC
D: -; V: TRBV5-1; J: TRBJ2-1; size: few; CDR3: CASSFSYNEQFF; DNA: TGCGCCAGCTCCTTCTCCTACAATGAGCAGTTCTTC
D: -; V: TRBV21-1; J: TRBJ2-7; size: -; CDR3: CASSRGLAGGLTWYEQYF; DNA: TGTGCCAGCAGCAGGGGACTAGCGGGAGGCCTGACCTGGTACGAGCAGTACTTC
D: -; V: TRBV30; J: TRBJ1-5; size: once; CDR3: CAWSGDTYQPQHF; DNA: TGTGCCTGGAGTGGCGACACCTATCAGCCCCAGCATTTT
D: TRBD1; V: TRBV5-1; J: TRBJ2-1; size: -; CDR3: CASSLEGTGLGNEQFF; DNA: TGCGCCAGCAGCTTGGAAGGGACAGGGCTCGGAAATGAGCAGTTCTTC
D: TRBD1; V: TRBV19; J: TRBJ2-7; size: -; CDR3: CASSIGTGDRQYF; DNA: TGTGCCAGTAGTATAGGGACAGGGGATCGGCAGTACTTC
D: TRBD1; V: TRBV27; J: TRBJ1-2; size: once; CDR3: CASSPRGAGGGYTF; DNA: TGTGCCAGCAGTCCCCGTGGGGCAGGGGGTGGCTACACCTTC
D: TRBD1; V: TRBV4-1; J: TRBJ1-5; size: few; CDR3: CASSQEVLQGGSAQPQHF; DNA: TGCGCCAGCAGCCAAGAAGTTTTACAGGGGGGCAGCGCTCAGCCCCAGCATTTT
D: -; V: TRBV11-2; J: TRBJ2-5; size: -; CDR3: CASSSPAGRETQYF; DNA: TGTGCCAGCAGCTCCCCGGCGGGAAGGGAGACCCAGTACTTC
D: TRBD2; V: TRBV5-1; J: TRBJ2-7; size: -; CDR3: CASSSGLAATYEQYF; DNA: TGCGCCAGCAGCTCGGGACTAGCGGCTACCTACGAGCAGTACTTC
D: -; V: TRBV19; J: TRBJ1-5; size: -; CDR3: CAIALDRNQPQHF; DNA: TGTGCCATTGCCTTGGACAGAAATCAGCCCCAGCATTTT
D: TRBD1; V: TRBV29-1; J: TRBJ2-1; size: once; CDR3: CSVVTGQNLADEQFF; DNA: TGCAGCGTCGTGACGGGACAGAACCTCGCCGATGAGCAGTTCTTC
D: TRBD2; V: TRBV11-2; J: TRBJ2-2; size: few; CDR3: CASSSPGLAGAAGELFF; DNA: TGTGCCAGCAGCTCCCCCGGACTAGCGGGAGCTGCCGGGGAGCTGTTTTTT
D: -; V: TRBV9; J: TRBJ2-3; size: -; CDR3: CASSVARGTDTQYF; DNA: TGTGCCAGCAGCGTAGCCCGGGGCACAGATACGCAGTATTTT
D: -; V: TRBV24-1; J: TRBJ2-1; size: -; CDR3: CATSDWSGSNEQFF; DNA: TGTGCCACCAGTGATTGGAGTGGGAGTAATGAGCAGTTCTTC
D: TRBD2; V: TRBV14; J: TRBJ2-4; size: -; CDR3: CASSHGEGAKNIQYF; DNA: TGTGCCAGCAGCCATGGGGAGGGAGCCAAAAACATTCAGTACTTC
D: TRBD1; V: TRBV18; J: TRBJ2-7; size: -; CDR3: CASSPGQGSYEQYF; DNA: TGTGCCAGCTCACCGGGACAGGGGAGCTACGAGCAGTACTTC
D: -; V: TRBV10-3; J: TRBJ2-3; size: -; CDR3: CAISESIGELLSQYF; DNA: TGTGCCATCAGTGAATCCATCGGGGAACTCCTATCTCAGTATTTT